This T cell receptor (beta chain) was sequenced during a study of cytomegalovirus exposure and HLA in healthy donors. Looking at the study overall: From about 179 million T cells, an earlier analysis saw 120 million or so unique TCR beta sequences. Study-wide findings and caveats: The dataset shows that most TCR sequences were rare, while some public TCRs occurred in many donors. Most of the TCR beta V segments (in an earlier analysis) were productive either about 87% or about 30% of the time.

With regard to this clone: Its antigen is undetermined.

It was with 60 Vbeta and 13 Jbeta primers that the PCR ran. The data were produced by immunoSEQ multiplex PCR, yet TCRdb's version contains in-frame clones alone and is incomplete. The sample has some 42,000 clones; the top ten hold roughly 1.3%. The V and J ends lost 3 bases and 5 bases, in that order; junction bases with no gene match: 3. The germline V gene encodes CDR1 SNHLY and CDR2 FYNNEI. The CDR3 has 15 residues. This sequence joins TRBV2 and TRBJ2-1; TRBD2 matches 11 bases. The sequence was collected from a man in his thirties or forties in good health and CMV-seronegative. The sample taken for sequencing was PBMCs. CDR3 amino acids: CASSERLAGNNEQFF. The CDR3 region has the DNA TGTGCCAGCAGTGAGCGACTAGCGGGGAACAATGAGCAGTTCTTC.